This TCR beta chain was documented in a study of blood T cells in healthy people across ages. Study-wide context: For every two T cells, template switching captured about one barcoded beta molecule. General study findings and limits: Compared with aged donors, long-lived donors showed fewer expanded clones, suggesting selection.

A sample-barcoded 5' primer and a J-beta primer mix were used in a second PCR of about 6 to 12 cycles. Template switching added a 12-random-nucleotide identifier to every cDNA molecule. TCRdb reanalysed the 5' RACE reads using MiXCR and keeps one entry per CDR3 protein. This sample has about 1.6 million distinct CDR3 sequences, with about 31% found just once. This CDR3 contains 16 residues. J lost 9 bases, V lost 5 bases, and 7 bases had no gene match. Germline V gene lookup returns CDR1 SEHNR and CDR2 FQNEAQ (reference sequence). Worth noting for this clonotype: As yet, its antigen is unknown.

The sequencing input was blood. The J gene is TRBJ2-1, the V gene TRBV7-9; TRBD2 matches at 16 bases. The clonotype was recovered from a woman younger than 45 in good health. The CDR3 protein is CASSQPGLAGGSEQFF. The CDR3 DNA is TGTGCCAGCAGCCAACCGGGACTAGCGGGGGGGTCTGAGCAGTTCTTC. The whole variable domain, remainder taken from reference TRBV7-9 and TRBJ2-1, is DTGVSQNPRHKITKRGQNVTFRCDPISEHNRLYWYRQTLGQGPEFLTYFQNEAQLEKSRLLSDRFSAERPKGSFSTLEIQRTEQGDSAMYLCASSQPGLAGGSEQFFGPGTRLTVL.